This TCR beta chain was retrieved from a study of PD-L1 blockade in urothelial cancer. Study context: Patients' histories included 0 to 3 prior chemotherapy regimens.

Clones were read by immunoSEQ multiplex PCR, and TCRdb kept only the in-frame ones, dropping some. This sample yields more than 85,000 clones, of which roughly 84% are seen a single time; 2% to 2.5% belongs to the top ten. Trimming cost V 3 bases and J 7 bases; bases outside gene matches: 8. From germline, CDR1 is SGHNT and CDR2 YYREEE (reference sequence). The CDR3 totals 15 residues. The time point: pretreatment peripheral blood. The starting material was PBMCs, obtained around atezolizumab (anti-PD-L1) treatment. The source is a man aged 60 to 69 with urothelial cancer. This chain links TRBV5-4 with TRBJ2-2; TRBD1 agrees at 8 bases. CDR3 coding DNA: TGTGCCAGCAGCTCAGACAGGGGTCACGGCGGGGAGCTGTTTTTT. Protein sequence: CASSSDRGHGGELFF.